Shown below are 32 T cell receptor beta chains from a single sample sequenced in a study of blood T cell repertoires in COVID-19. Some clones are missing from TCRdb's copy, which holds only in-frame ones; the method was immunoSEQ multiplex PCR. The table lists 250,000 to 400,000 clones, around nine tenths of them singletons, with 1% in the top ten. Material: peripheral blood. All receptors come from a man between 50 and 59 years old with active or convalescent COVID-19.

The rearrangement links TRBV2 to TRBJ2-2; D not certain. Trimming stripped 5 bases from V and 1 base from J, with 8 bases between. The CDR3 is made up of 14 amino acids. The germline CDR1 and CDR2 sequences are SNHLY and FYNNEI. The CDR3: CASSPTVNTGELFF. CDR3 nucleotide sequence: TGTGCCAGCAGTCCCACAGTGAACACCGGGGAGCTGTTTTTT.

The genes are TRBV7-3 and TRBJ1-1, with D tentatively TRBD1 (5 bases). With 0 bases removed from V and 5 bases from J, the gap between germline ends came to 7 bases. The CDR3 length is 13 residues. Germline V CDR1 and CDR2: SGHTA, FQGTGA. CDR3 sequence reads: CASSLTEGTEAFF. The CDR3 DNA reads as TGTGCCAGCAGCTTAACGGAGGGGACTGAAGCTTTCTTT.

The genes are TRBV21-1 and TRBJ2-7; the table assigns TRBD2, which was not confirmed against the DNA. TRBV21-1 is assigned pseudogene status. The CDR3 is made up of 16 amino acids. CDR3 sequence reads: CASSKLPSGVMYEQYF. As DNA, the CDR3 is TGTGCCAGCAGCAAGCTACCTAGCGGGGTAATGTACGAGCAGTACTTC.

The chain is built from TRBV3-1 (or the pseudogene TRBV3-2) and TRBJ2-1, with unresolved D. Per germline, CDR1 LGHDT and CDR2 YNNKEL (reference sequence). V was cut by 0 bases and J by 6 bases, with 12 bases left in between. This CDR3 comprises 15 residues. Here the CDR3 reads CASSQDSSAANEQFF. The DNA for the CDR3 is TGTGCCAGCAGCCAAGATAGCTCGGCTGCCAATGAGCAGTTCTTC.

The chain is built from TRBV28 and TRBJ1-6; D remains unclear. Germline V gene lookup returns CDR1 MDHEN and CDR2 SYDVKM. Trimming took off 2 bases at V and 5 bases at J, with 10 bases between the two ends. The CDR3 is 15 residues long. The DNA for the CDR3 is TGTGCCAGCAGTTTAAGTAGCCACAATAATTCACCCCTCCACTTT. This gives the protein CASSLSSHNNSPLHF.

The CDR3 sequence is CASSAGQLSNQPQHF. CDR3 bases: TGTGCCAGCAGCGCTGGACAGCTTAGCAATCAGCCCCAGCATTTT. The chain employs TRBV5-8 and TRBJ1-5, with TRBD1 as a possible D gene (6 bases). The CDR3 is 15 amino acids. Germline V gene lookup returns CDR1 SGHTS and CDR2 YDEGEE. With 4 bases removed from V and 0 bases from J, the gap between germline ends came to 11 bases.

This chain connects TRBV5-5 to TRBJ2-5; D is perhaps TRBD2 (6 bases). Germline CDR1 reads SGHKS; CDR2 reads YYEKEE (reference sequence). The V end lost 2 bases, the J end lost 5 bases, and 10 bases lay between the germline ends. The CDR3 has 13 amino acids. Here the CDR3 DNA reads TGTGCCAGCAGCTTTGAGGGGAGGGAGACCCAGTACTTC. It yields the protein CASSFEGRETQYF.

The chain links TRBV5-5 to TRBJ2-1; D is possibly TRBD2 (5 bases). This CDR3 has 13 residues. CDR1 SGHKS and CDR2 YYEKEE come from the germline V gene (reference sequence). V lost 4 bases to trimming and J lost 4 bases, with 9 bases between them. The CDR3 DNA follows: TGTGCCAGCAGCACGGGGAATTACAATGAGCAGTTCTTC. Protein: CASSTGNYNEQFF. Filled out from reference TRBV5-5 and TRBJ2-1, the complete variable domain reads DAGVTQSPTHLIKTRGQQVTLRCSPISGHKSVSWYQQVLGQGPQFIFQYYEKEERGRGNFPDRFSARQFPNYSSELNVNALLLGDSALYLCASSTGNYNEQFFGPGTRLTVL.

The chain links TRBV5-6 to TRBJ1-1; the match to TRBD1 covers 8 bases. Looked up from germline, CDR1 is SGHDT and CDR2 is YYEEEE. V lost 4 bases to trimming and J lost 3 bases; unmatched junction nucleotides: 11. CDR3 length: 16 residues. CDR3 bases: TGTGCCAGCAGCCTAAGGACAGGGACGGAGGACACTGAAGCTTTCTTT. Protein: CASSLRTGTEDTEAFF.

The V gene is TRBV21-1, the J gene TRBJ2-7; TRBD1 is the table's D call, not checked against the DNA. TRBV21-1 is a pseudogene locus. This CDR3 comprises 15 residues. The CDR3 loop is CAIKRGDRWTYEQYF. In nucleotides, the CDR3 is TGTGCCATCAAAAGGGGGGACAGGTGGACCTACGAGCAGTACTTC.

This chain links TRBV28 with TRBJ1-1; D is unresolved. Germline V lookup: CDR1 MDHEN, CDR2 SYDVKM. Trimming took 1 base from V and 0 from J, leaving 15 bases between them. The CDR3 consists of 17 residues. CDR3 region: CASSLLGGFDVNTEAFF. CDR3 in DNA: TGTGCCAGCAGTTTATTGGGAGGCTTTGATGTGAACACTGAAGCTTTCTTT.

This sequence joins TRBV5-1 and TRBJ1-1; unclear D gene. Germline lookup yields CDR1 SGHRS and CDR2 YFSETQ. The germline V and J ends were trimmed by 4 bases and 1 base, with 8 bases remaining between them. This CDR3 contains 13 residues. CDR3 bases: TGCGCCAGCAGCATCTCAGAGAACACTGAAGCTTTCTTT. Encoded protein: CASSISENTEAFF.

The V gene is TRBV13, the J gene TRBJ2-7, with 8 bases that match TRBD1. V trimming: 0 bases; J trimming: 11 bases; junction bases outside the gene matches: 6. CDR3 size: 13 residues. Germline CDR1 and CDR2: PRHDT and FYEKMQ (reference sequence). The CDR3 DNA reads as TGTGCCAGCAGCTTAGGTCTGGACAGGGAAGAGTACTTC. Its translation is CASSLGLDREEYF.

This chain uses TRBV4-3 with TRBJ2-5; 11 bases align to TRBD2. Per germline, CDR1 LGHNA and CDR2 YSLEER. V dropped 3 bases and J dropped 0; count of bases not matched to a gene: 9. The CDR3 contains 18 residues. The CDR3 region is CASSHLGPSGGNQETQYF. The CDR3 DNA sequence: TGCGCCAGCAGCCATCTTGGACCTAGCGGGGGGAACCAAGAGACCCAGTACTTC.

V and J are TRBV4-3 and TRBJ1-1; no firm D call. In germline, CDR1 is LGHNA, CDR2 YSLEER. There are 12 residues in the CDR3. V was clipped by 3 bases and J by 7 bases, with 9 bases between them. The CDR3 region has the DNA TGCGCCAGCAGCCAGATGACGGGTGAAGCTTTCTTT. Amino acids: CASSQMTGEAFF.

The chain carries TRBV3-1 (or the pseudogene TRBV3-2) and TRBJ1-6, with D possibly being TRBD1 (5 bases). The CDR3 is 16 amino acids. Trimming cost V 0 bases and J 10 bases, with 16 bases left between them. Germline values: CDR1 LGHDT, CDR2 YNNKEL (reference sequence). CDR3 sequence reads: CASSQEGRAGRSPLHF. The CDR3 coding sequence is TGTGCCAGCAGCCAAGAGGGGAGGGCAGGGCGCTCACCCCTCCACTTT.

The genes are TRBV28 and TRBJ2-2, with 10 bases identical to TRBD1. The junction had 16 bases not matched to a gene; V was cut back by 6 bases and J by 6 bases. CDR1 is MDHEN, CDR2 SYDVKM, per germline. CDR3 length equals 18 residues. CDR3 coding DNA: TGTGCCAGCAGCACTCCGACAGGGGGCGGGCAATTACCCGGGGAGCTGTTTTTT. It is translated as CASSTPTGGGQLPGELFF.

The V gene is TRBV25-1, the J gene TRBJ2-5; no clear D gene. The CDR3 is made up of 14 amino acids. Germline V gene data show CDR1 as MGHDK and CDR2 as SYGVNS. V gave up 0 bases and J gave up 0 bases, with 5 bases separating them. The CDR3 spells CASSEYVYQETQYF. DNA of the CDR3: TGTGCCAGCAGTGAATATGTCTACCAAGAGACCCAGTACTTC.

The chain is built from TRBV4-3 and TRBJ2-1; TRBD2 aligns across 10 bases. CDR3 length equals 18 residues. Trimming removed 2 bases from V and 0 bases from J; junction bases left unmatched: 7. CDR1 LGHNA and CDR2 YSLEER come from the germline V gene. The CDR3 loop is CASSQLAGVSSSYNEQFF. In DNA form, the CDR3 reads TGCGCCAGCAGCCAACTAGCGGGGGTTTCAAGCTCCTACAATGAGCAGTTCTTC.

With regard to this clone: At the DNA level, this CDR3 is encoded by other sequences in the same sample as well. The CDR3 region is CASSFRDRDYEQYF. Here the CDR3 DNA reads TGTGCCAGCAGTTTCCGGGACAGGGACTACGAGCAGTACTTC. The genes are TRBV6-5 and TRBJ2-7; 9 bases are a match to TRBD1. V gave up 4 bases and J gave up 3 bases; unmatched junction bases: 4. Germline V gene lookup returns CDR1 MNHEY and CDR2 SVGAGI. This CDR3 is 14 amino acids long.

The chain links TRBV28 to TRBJ2-2; 9 nucleotides match TRBD2. Germline trimming cut 8 bases from V and 7 bases from J; bases unmatched to any gene: 8. Germline V CDR1 and CDR2: MDHEN, SYDVKM. This CDR3 region has 14 residues. CDR3 bases: TGTGCCAGCGGGATAGCGGGAGTCTTCGGGGAGCTGTTTTTT. Encoded protein: CASGIAGVFGELFF.

The V gene is TRBV19, the J gene TRBJ1-1, with D uncertain. The ends were cut back, 6 bases at V and 4 bases at J, with 15 bases in the middle. The CDR3 has 14 residues. CDR1 and CDR2 from the germline V gene are LNHDA and SQIVND (reference sequence). The CDR3 here is CASREVDQSTEAFF. Written as DNA, the CDR3 is TGTGCCAGTAGGGAGGTGGACCAGAGCACTGAAGCTTTCTTT. The full variable domain, in which reference TRBV19 and TRBJ1-1 provide the parts outside the CDR3, is DGGITQSPKYLFRKEGQNVTLSCEQNLNHDAMYWYRQDPGQGLRLIYYSQIVNDFQKGDIAEGYSVSREKKESFPLTVTSAQKNPTAFYLCASREVDQSTEAFFGQGTRLTVV.

V is TRBV27 and J is TRBJ2-4; D gene uncertain. Deletions cut 4 bases from V and 1 base from J, with 5 bases between. Germline lookup yields CDR1 MNHEY and CDR2 SMNVEV (reference sequence). The length of the CDR3 is 13 residues. In DNA form, the CDR3 reads TGTGCCAGCAGTTCCCGGGCCAAAAACATTCAGTACTTC. It codes for CASSSRAKNIQYF.

The rearrangement uses TRBV30 and TRBJ2-1; 7 positions agree with TRBD1. Germline assignment: CDR1 GTSNPN and CDR2 SVGIG (reference sequence). V lost 5 bases, J lost 9 bases, and 13 bases stayed unmatched. The CDR3 runs 14 residues. CDR3 DNA sequence: TGTGCCTGGGGGAGTGACGGACAGGCCGGTGAGCAGTTCTTC. Residues: CAWGSDGQAGEQFF.

This clone was detected a few times. The rearrangement joins TRBV6-1 to TRBJ1-5; 7 positions agree with TRBD1. The germline gives CDR1 MNHNS, CDR2 SASEGT. The CDR3 has 18 residues. J was trimmed by 0 bases and V by 3 bases; bases with no gene match: 11. This CDR3 reads CASSDWTGITYSNQPQHF. CDR3 DNA sequence: TGTGCCAGCAGTGACTGGACAGGAATAACTTATAGCAATCAGCCCCAGCATTTT.

In this sample, this clone turned up once. The chain is built from TRBV7-3 and TRBJ1-2; D not certain. V dropped 2 bases and J dropped 13 bases, with 20 bases sitting between them. The CDR3 extends over 14 amino acids. Per the germline V gene, CDR1 is SGHTA and CDR2 is FQGTGA. CDR3 DNA: TGTGCCAGCAGCTTAGCCCCGTCGGTCGGGGAGGCCACCTTC. Translated: CASSLAPSVGEATF.

To note about this clone: Mismatch with germline at one junction end may stem from a read error. V gene TRBV19 combines with J gene TRBJ1-1; 7 bases are shared with TRBD1. CDR1 is LNHDA and CDR2 is SQIVND in the germline V gene (reference sequence). The CDR3 contains 18 residues. The CDR3 sequence is CASSIVGGGALRNAEAFF. CDR3 sequence (DNA): TGTGCCAGTAGTATAGTCGGAGGGGGCGCCTTGAGGAACGCTGAAGCTTTCTTT.

V gene TRBV7-3 combines with J gene TRBJ1-1; 7 bases map to TRBD1. The V gene end was trimmed by 5 bases and the J gene end by 10 bases; junction bases not matched to a gene: 10. Germline V gives CDR1 SGHTA, CDR2 FQGTGA. The CDR3 has 13 residues. The CDR3 sequence is CASSPYRGMGAFF. The DNA of the CDR3 is TGTGCCAGCAGCCCCTACAGGGGAATGGGAGCTTTCTTT.

This rearrangement joins TRBV7-2 to TRBJ2-3; D possibly corresponds to TRBD2 (7 bases). Germline V gene sequence: CDR1 SGHTA, CDR2 FQGNSA. Trimming pared 2 bases from V and 8 bases from J, leaving 14 bases between. The CDR3 contains 14 residues. CDR3 loop: CASSLLAGAVTQYF. CDR3 DNA: TGTGCCAGCAGCTTATTGGCGGGGGCAGTTACGCAGTATTTT.

The chain joins TRBV5-1 to TRBJ1-2, with 8 positions matching TRBD1. Germline V gene lookup returns CDR1 SGHRS and CDR2 YFSETQ. V gave up 1 base and J gave up 4 bases; unmatched junction bases: 12. The CDR3 runs to 17 residues. The CDR3: CASSLRTGTDWGYGYTF. CDR3 in DNA: TGCGCCAGCAGCTTGCGGACAGGGACGGACTGGGGCTATGGCTACACCTTC. Full variable domain (rest looked up from reference TRBV5-1 and TRBJ1-2): KAGVTQTPRYLIKTRGQQVTLSCSPISGHRSVSWYQQTPGQGLQFLFEYFSETQRNKGNFPGRFSGRQFSNSRSEMNVSTLELGDSALYLCASSLRTGTDWGYGYTFGSGTRLTVV.

The V and J genes are TRBV19 and TRBJ1-5, with TRBD1 as a possible D gene (5 bases). The CDR3 runs to 16 residues. Per germline, CDR1 LNHDA and CDR2 SQIVND (reference sequence). The V gene lost 5 bases and the J gene lost 2 bases, with 16 bases spanning the gap. CDR3 coding DNA: TGTGCCAGTAGTGACCCTCGGACATTCGGCAATCAGCCCCAGCATTTT. Protein product: CASSDPRTFGNQPQHF.

This clone was picked up a small number of times. The chain employs TRBV7-8 and TRBJ1-2; TRBD1 matches 7 bases. Trimming took 3 bases from V and 1 from J; bases not matched to a gene: 5. This CDR3 has 15 residues. CDR1 SGHVS and CDR2 FQNEAQ come from the germline V gene. CDR3 sequence: CASSLTRQGNYGYTF. The CDR3 DNA sequence: TGTGCCAGCAGCTTGACGAGACAGGGTAACTATGGCTACACCTTC.